The 31 T cell receptor beta chains below all came from one sample that was sequenced in a study of blood T cell repertoires in COVID-19. The method was immunoSEQ multiplex PCR; TCRdb's version includes in-frame clones alone and lacks a portion of them. The sample contains around 700,000 clones, around 90% of which appear only once. The specimen was peripheral blood. Receptors were obtained from a woman aged 18-29 years with acute or convalescent COVID-19.

V gene TRBV6-5 combines with J gene TRBJ2-2, with a weak D call TRBD1 (6 bases). V was shortened by 7 bases and J by 5 bases, with 14 bases between the two germline ends. CDR1 and CDR2 from the germline V gene are MNHEY and SVGAGI. The length of the CDR3 is 14 residues. CDR3 nucleotides: TGTGCCAGCACGGGACACCCTTCTACCGGGGAGCTGTTTTTT. Its protein is CASTGHPSTGELFF.

The CDR3 is CAIGGAWYEQYF. The CDR3 DNA follows: TGTGCCATCGGGGGGGCTTGGTACGAGCAGTACTTC. This chain links TRBV10-3 with TRBJ2-7, with D perhaps matching TRBD2 (7 bases). The CDR3 covers 12 residues. V gave up 8 bases and J gave up 4 bases, with 12 bases separating them. Germline V lookup: CDR1 ENHRY, CDR2 SYGVKD.

The chain has TRBV4-1 and TRBJ2-7; 7 bases match TRBD1. Germline CDR1 and CDR2: MGHRA and YSYEKL. This CDR3 has 14 residues. V dropped 8 bases and J dropped 0; count of bases not matched to a gene: 7. The CDR3 DNA reads TGCGCCAGCTCAACCGGGACAGTCTCCTACGAGCAGTACTTC. Translated: CASSTGTVSYEQYF.

The genes are TRBV9 and TRBJ1-2; D may be TRBD1 (6 bases). Trimming took 0 bases from V and 3 from J, leaving 12 bases between them. The V gene's germline CDR1 is SGDLS and CDR2 YYNGEE. The CDR3 contains 15 residues. The CDR3, as DNA: TGTGCCAGCAGCGTAGGGACCCCAGGGGACTATGGCTACACCTTC. This encodes CASSVGTPGDYGYTF.

V gene TRBV7-2 combines with J gene TRBJ1-6; D gene unclear. The germline gives CDR1 SGHTA, CDR2 FQGNSA. CDR3 size: 15 residues. With 2 bases removed from V and 8 bases from J, the gap between germline ends came to 13 bases. The chain's CDR3 is CASSLSGRSHSPLHF. In nucleotides, the CDR3 is TGTGCCAGCAGCTTATCCGGCAGGTCTCATTCACCCCTCCACTTT.

The V gene is TRBV6-6, the J gene TRBJ1-1; D ambiguous. The germline CDR1 and CDR2 sequences are MNHNY and SVGAGI (reference sequence). Deletions cut 5 bases from V and 6 bases from J, with 25 bases between. This CDR3 spans 17 amino acids. CDR3 in DNA: TGTGCCAGCAGTCGCGTCTCCGCGGGAATTAAGTGGGCTGAAGCTTTCTTT. Residues: CASSRVSAGIKWAEAFF.

The chain joins TRBV19 to TRBJ2-7; tentative D call: TRBD1 (6 bases). Germline loops: CDR1 LNHDA, CDR2 SQIVND (reference sequence). The V end was cut by 3 bases, the J end by 3 bases, with 15 bases between. This CDR3 region has 15 residues. CDR3 sequence reads: CASSITTQQGYEQYF. The DNA of the CDR3 is TGTGCCAGTAGTATCACAACTCAACAGGGCTACGAGCAGTACTTC.

The chain has TRBV4-2 and TRBJ2-7; weak D call: TRBD1 (7 bases). From germline, CDR1 is LGHNA and CDR2 YNFKEQ. V lost 1 base to trimming and J lost 3 bases, with 19 bases between them. The length of the CDR3 is 17 residues. The CDR3 DNA is TGTGCCAGCAGCCAAGTTATTTGGAGGGGGCAAGTCTACGAGCAGTACTTC. This translates into CASSQVIWRGQVYEQYF.

This clone was seen once. The J gene is TRBJ2-5, the V gene TRBV27, with TRBD2 matching 8 bases. With 6 bases clipped from V and 5 bases from J, the junction kept 14 bases outside the gene matches. Germline V gives CDR1 MNHEY, CDR2 SMNVEV (reference sequence). The CDR3 runs to 16 residues. The CDR3 spells CASSNDLAGTGETQYF. The CDR3 coding sequence is TGTGCCAGCAGCAACGATCTAGCGGGTACTGGGGAGACCCAGTACTTC.

The count of this clone is one. This sequence joins TRBV7-9 and TRBJ1-3, with D possibly matching TRBD1 (5 bases). The germline CDR1 and CDR2 sequences are SEHNR and FQNEAQ (reference sequence). The CDR3 sequence is 16 residues long. V was cut by 0 bases and J by 0 bases, with 9 bases left in between. The DNA for the CDR3 is TGTGCCAGCAGCTTAGCTTGGGGCAGCTCTGGAAACACCATATATTTT. It is translated as CASSLAWGSSGNTIYF. Filled out from reference TRBV7-9 and TRBJ1-3, the complete variable domain reads DTGVSQNPRHKITKRGQNVTFRCDPISEHNRLYWYRQTLGQGPEFLTYFQNEAQLEKSRLLSDRFSAERPKGSFSTLEIQRTEQGDSAMYLCASSLAWGSSGNTIYFGEGSWLTVV.

The chain has TRBV5-6 and TRBJ1-5; D is perhaps TRBD1 (6 bases). The V end was cut by 3 bases, the J end by 14 bases, with 15 bases between. The CDR3 is 12 amino acids. The germline V gene has CDR1 SGHDT and CDR2 YYEEEE. CDR3 in amino acids: CASSSGVEHEHF. DNA of the CDR3: TGTGCCAGCAGCTCAGGGGTCGAACATGAGCATTTT.

Written as DNA, the CDR3 is TGTGCCAGCAGCCCCGGACTAGCGGGGGGAAAGCAGTACTTC. Protein sequence: CASSPGLAGGKQYF. V usage is TRBV3-1 (or the pseudogene TRBV3-2) and J usage is TRBJ2-7; 14 bases line up with TRBD2. With 4 bases clipped from V and 8 bases from J, the junction kept 4 bases outside the gene matches. Germline assignment: CDR1 LGHDT and CDR2 YNNKEL (reference sequence). The CDR3 sequence is 14 residues long.

This CDR3 is CASSPRQGWETQYF. For the CDR3, the DNA is TGTGCCAGCAGTCCCCGACAGGGGTGGGAGACCCAGTACTTC. The chain uses TRBV2 and TRBJ2-5; 8 nucleotides line up with TRBD1. CDR1 is SNHLY and CDR2 is FYNNEI in the germline V gene. There are 14 residues in the CDR3. V shed 5 bases and J 5 bases; nucleotides not matched to a gene: 7.

The chain recombines TRBV5-1 with TRBJ1-2; D remains ambiguous. This CDR3 has 17 amino acids. Germline V lookup: CDR1 SGHRS, CDR2 YFSETQ. Trimming took off 0 bases at V and 2 bases at J, with 17 bases between the two ends. CDR3 in amino acids: CASSLVPSPTSNYGYTF. The CDR3 coding sequence is TGCGCCAGCAGCTTGGTTCCGAGTCCTACCTCAAACTATGGCTACACCTTC. The variable domain in full, with the rest retrieved from reference TRBV5-1 and TRBJ1-2, is KAGVTQTPRYLIKTRGQQVTLSCSPISGHRSVSWYQQTPGQGLQFLFEYFSETQRNKGNFPGRFSGRQFSNSRSEMNVSTLELGDSALYLCASSLVPSPTSNYGYTFGSGTRLTVV.

The chain employs TRBV11-3 and TRBJ1-1; no firm D call. Between the trimmed V and J ends, which lost 3 bases and 4 bases, there was a span of 9 bases. Germline V lookup: CDR1 SGHNT, CDR2 YENEEA. The CDR3 totals 13 residues. The CDR3 nucleotides read TGTGCCAGCAGCTTCGGGATTGGCACTGAAGCTTTCTTT. Translated, it gives CASSFGIGTEAFF.

CDR3 loop: CASSWWQGATEAFF. The CDR3 region has the DNA TGTGCCAGCAGTTGGTGGCAGGGGGCTACTGAAGCTTTCTTT. The rearrangement links TRBV6-5 to TRBJ1-1; 8 bases fit TRBD1. V lost 4 bases and J lost 5; bases outside the gene matches: 6. CDR1 is MNHEY and CDR2 is SVGAGI in the germline V gene. CDR3 length: 14 amino acids.

The genes are TRBV24-1 and TRBJ2-1; 8 nucleotides match TRBD1. J lost 10 bases, V lost 3 bases, and 16 bases had no gene match. The CDR3 spans 17 residues. The germline gives CDR1 KGHDR, CDR2 SFDVKD. CDR3 protein: CATSDRGPDRGGVEQFF. The CDR3 coding sequence is TGTGCCACCAGTGATCGGGGGCCCGACAGGGGCGGTGTGGAGCAGTTCTTC.

V and J are TRBV4-3 and TRBJ1-1; no firm D call. The CDR3 extends over 13 amino acids. Trimming left V 2 bases short and J 2 bases short, with 6 bases between. From germline, CDR1 is LGHNA and CDR2 YSLEER. The CDR3 spells CASSQQANTEAFF. In nucleotides, the CDR3 is TGCGCCAGCAGCCAACAAGCAAACACTGAAGCTTTCTTT.

J is TRBJ1-2 and V is TRBV7-2; no reliable D call. The germline V and J ends were trimmed by 4 bases and 6 bases, with 6 bases remaining between them. The CDR3 covers 11 residues. CDR1 and CDR2 from the germline V gene are SGHTA and FQGNSA. The CDR3 here is CASSSRDGYTF. CDR3 in DNA: TGTGCCAGCAGCTCCCGAGATGGCTACACCTTC. The variable domain in full, completed from reference TRBV7-2 and TRBJ1-2, reads GAGVSQSPSNKVTEKGKDVELRCDPISGHTALYWYRQSLGQGLEFLIYFQGNSAPDKSGLPSDRFSAERTGGSVSTLTIQRTQQEDSAVYLCASSSRDGYTFGSGTRLTVV.

This clone has only one observation. The chain joins TRBV4-1 to TRBJ1-1; TRBD1 might be the D (5 bases). The CDR3 sequence is 16 residues long. The V gene's germline CDR1 is MGHRA and CDR2 YSYEKL. V was clipped by 1 base and J by 5 bases, with 17 bases between them. In nucleotides, the CDR3 is TGCGCCAGCAGCCAAGGAGTCCCGGGAGAGGGGACTGAAGCTTTCTTT. Its translation is CASSQGVPGEGTEAFF.

V and J are TRBV27 and TRBJ1-2; 7 nucleotides align to TRBD1. Germline-derived CDR1 and CDR2 are MNHEY and SMNVEV (reference sequence). V trimming: 6 bases; J trimming: 3 bases; junction bases outside the gene matches: 10. CDR3 length: 15 residues. The CDR3 sequence: CASSPQGVGYYGYTF. The CDR3 nucleotides read TGTGCCAGCAGCCCCCAGGGGGTCGGATACTATGGCTACACCTTC.

This chain connects TRBV11-3 to TRBJ2-7; D is ambiguous. CDR1 is SGHNT and CDR2 is YENEEA in the germline V gene. Trimming left V 1 base short and J 1 base short, with 11 bases between. The CDR3 covers 15 residues. CDR3 sequence (DNA): TGTGCCAGCAGCTTAGGGGCCGGCCCGTCCTACGAGCAGTACTTC. This gives the protein CASSLGAGPSYEQYF.

The chain has TRBV5-6 and TRBJ2-1; D gene unclear. Trimming stripped 2 bases from V and 9 bases from J, with 15 bases between. Germline values: CDR1 SGHDT, CDR2 YYEEEE. The CDR3 is 14 residues long. The CDR3 loop is CASSFSLKYLEQFF. CDR3 bases: TGTGCCAGCAGCTTCAGTCTTAAGTATCTTGAGCAGTTCTTC.

The chain recombines TRBV4-3 with TRBJ2-2; 7 bases line up with TRBD1. Losses at the gene ends were 0 bases for V and 5 bases for J; bases not matched to a gene: 6. CDR3 length: 16 amino acids. CDR1 is LGHNA, CDR2 YSLEER, per germline. The CDR3 DNA follows: TGCGCCAGCAGCCAAGACTACGGGACAGCAACCGGGGAGCTGTTTTTT. This sequence encodes CASSQDYGTATGELFF.

The V gene is TRBV7-8, the J gene TRBJ1-3; 8 bases fit TRBD1. V was clipped by 8 bases and J by 8 bases; unmatched bases: 5. This CDR3 is built from 12 residues. Germline CDR1 SGHVS, CDR2 FQNEAQ. The CDR3: CASQGQADTIYF. The CDR3 DNA is TGTGCCAGCCAGGGACAGGCGGACACCATATATTTT.

For this clone: The junction departs from germline at one end; a sequencing error may be responsible. The chain recombines TRBV28 with TRBJ1-4; 8 nucleotides align to TRBD1. Germline lookup yields CDR1 MDHEN and CDR2 SYDVKM. The CDR3 consists of 12 residues. CDR3: CASSLRQGTSTF. For the CDR3, the DNA is TGTGCCAGCAGCCTCCGACAGGGGACCTCTACTTTT.

This rearrangement joins TRBV2 to TRBJ1-6; D may be TRBD1 (5 bases). The ends were cut back, 5 bases at V and 4 bases at J, with 9 bases in the middle. Germline V gene data show CDR1 as SNHLY and CDR2 as FYNNEI. This CDR3 has 14 residues. CDR3 coding DNA: TGTGCCAGCAGTTTGACAGCTTATAATTCACCCCTCCACTTT. Translating it yields CASSLTAYNSPLHF. The full variable domain, rest sourced from reference TRBV2 and TRBJ1-6, is EPEVTQTPSHQVTQMGQEVILRCVPISNHLYFYWYRQILGQKVEFLVSFYNNEISEKSEIFDDQFSVERPDGSNFTLKIRSTKLEDSAMYFCASSLTAYNSPLHFGNGTRLTVT.

V usage is TRBV3-1 (or the pseudogene TRBV3-2) and J usage is TRBJ2-2; possible D gene TRBD2, 5 bases. CDR1 is LGHDT and CDR2 is YNNKEL in the germline V gene (reference sequence). Trimming removed 1 base from V and 3 bases from J, with 15 bases in between. The CDR3 covers 17 residues. Here the CDR3 reads CASSQGTRRGYTGELFF. The CDR3 bases are TGTGCCAGCAGCCAAGGGACCCGACGGGGTTACACCGGGGAGCTGTTTTTT.

The genes are TRBV7-9 and TRBJ2-7; TRBD2 matches at 7 bases. CDR1 is SEHNR and CDR2 is FQNEAQ in the germline V gene (reference sequence). This CDR3 spans 14 amino acids. Germline trimming cut 2 bases from V and 7 bases from J; bases unmatched to any gene: 8. In nucleotides, the CDR3 is TGTGCCAGCAGCTTATGGGGAGGGGTGGAAGAGCAGTACTTC. Protein product: CASSLWGGVEEQYF.

The genes are TRBV20-1 and TRBJ1-1, with no clear D. The germline V gene encodes CDR1 DFQATT and CDR2 SNEGSKA (reference sequence). Trimming stripped 3 bases from V and 1 base from J, with 3 bases between. The CDR3 extends over 11 amino acids. The CDR3 reads CSARRNTEAFF. In DNA, the CDR3 is TGCAGTGCTAGGAGGAACACTGAAGCTTTCTTT.

This chain uses TRBV9 with TRBJ1-2, with TRBD1 identical over 8 bases. J lost 1 base, V lost 1 base, and 6 bases had no gene match. The CDR3 covers 16 residues. CDR1 is SGDLS, CDR2 YYNGEE, per germline. The CDR3 DNA reads as TGTGCCAGCAGCGTAAGCCTGGACAGGGATAACTATGGCTACACCTTC. It encodes CASSVSLDRDNYGYTF.